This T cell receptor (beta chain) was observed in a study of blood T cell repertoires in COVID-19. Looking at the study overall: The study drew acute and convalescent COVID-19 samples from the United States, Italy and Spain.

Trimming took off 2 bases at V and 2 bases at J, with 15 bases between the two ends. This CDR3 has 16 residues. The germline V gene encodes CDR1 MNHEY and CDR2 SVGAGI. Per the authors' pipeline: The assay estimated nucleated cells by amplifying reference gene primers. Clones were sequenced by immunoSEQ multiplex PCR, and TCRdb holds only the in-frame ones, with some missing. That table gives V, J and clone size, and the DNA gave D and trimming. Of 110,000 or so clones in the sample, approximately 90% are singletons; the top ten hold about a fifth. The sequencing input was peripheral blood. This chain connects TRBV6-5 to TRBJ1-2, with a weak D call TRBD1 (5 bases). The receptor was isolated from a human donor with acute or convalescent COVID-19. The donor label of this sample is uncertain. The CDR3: CASSYARGSLNYGYTF. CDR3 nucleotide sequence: TGTGCCAGCAGTTACGCGCGGGGCAGTTTAAACTATGGCTACACCTTC.